The clone carrying this TCR beta chain was seen only once. Its target is not known. This specimen includes other DNA sequences encoding the same CDR3. The entry originates in a study of T cells in localized non-small cell lung cancer. Method: immunoSEQ multiplex PCR; TCRdb's copy keeps in-frame clones and lacks some. The sample lists approximately 83,000 clones, 88% occurring once. Study-wide results and caveats: Only one tumor region was sequenced, so heterogeneity remains possible. When the top 100 tumor clones were examined, a median approximately 54 of them also appeared in the adjacent lung, which was paired and uninvolved. Tumor trailed uninvolved adjacent lung in T cell clonality, which peaked there.

V was trimmed by 6 bases and J by 6 bases, leaving 9 bases between them. The CDR3 totals 13 residues. Per the germline V gene, CDR1 is ENHRY and CDR2 is SYGVKD. The input for sequencing was peripheral blood, taken before any cancer treatment. This TCR came from a woman aged 40-75 years with stage I squamous cell lung carcinoma. This chain connects TRBV10-3 to TRBJ1-6, with a weak D call TRBD1 (5 bases). This CDR3 reads CAISDSGNSPLHF. In DNA form, the CDR3 reads TGTGCCATCAGCGACAGCGGTAATTCACCCCTCCACTTT.